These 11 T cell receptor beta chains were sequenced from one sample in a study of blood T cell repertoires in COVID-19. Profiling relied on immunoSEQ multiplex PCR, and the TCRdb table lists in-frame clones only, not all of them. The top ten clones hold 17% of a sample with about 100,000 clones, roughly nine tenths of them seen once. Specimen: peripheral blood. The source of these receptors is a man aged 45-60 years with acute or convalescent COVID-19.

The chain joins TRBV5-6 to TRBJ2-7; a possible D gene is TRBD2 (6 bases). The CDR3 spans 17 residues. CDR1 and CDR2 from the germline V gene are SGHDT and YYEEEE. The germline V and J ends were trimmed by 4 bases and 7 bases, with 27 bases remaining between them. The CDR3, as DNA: TGTGCCAGCAGCCAATATTCTCGAGACGCGGGGCGAAGGGAGCAGTACTTC. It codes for CASSQYSRDAGRREQYF.

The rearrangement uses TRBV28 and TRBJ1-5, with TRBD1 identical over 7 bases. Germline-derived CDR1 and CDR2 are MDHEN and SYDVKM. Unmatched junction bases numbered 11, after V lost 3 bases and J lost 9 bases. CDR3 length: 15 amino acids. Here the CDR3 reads CASSLLTGKSRPQHF. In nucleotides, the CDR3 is TGTGCCAGCAGTTTGTTGACAGGGAAATCGCGGCCCCAGCATTTT.

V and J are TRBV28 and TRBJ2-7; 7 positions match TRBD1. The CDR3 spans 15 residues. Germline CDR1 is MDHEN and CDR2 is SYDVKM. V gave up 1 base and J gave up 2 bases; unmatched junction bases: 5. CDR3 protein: CASSLFRTGAYEQYF. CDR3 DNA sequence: TGTGCCAGCAGTTTATTTAGGACAGGAGCCTACGAGCAGTACTTC. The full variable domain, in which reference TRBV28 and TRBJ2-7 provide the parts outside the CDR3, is DVKVTQSSRYLVKRTGEKVFLECVQDMDHENMFWYRQDPGLGLRLIYFSYDVKMKEKGDIPEGYSVSREKKERFSLILESASTNQTSMYLCASSLFRTGAYEQYFGPGTRLTVT.

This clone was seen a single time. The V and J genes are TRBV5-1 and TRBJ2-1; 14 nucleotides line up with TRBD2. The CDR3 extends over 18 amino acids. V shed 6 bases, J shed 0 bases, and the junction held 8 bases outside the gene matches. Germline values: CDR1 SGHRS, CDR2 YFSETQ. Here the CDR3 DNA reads TGCGCCAGCATGAAACGGACTAGCGGGAGGAGCTCCTACAATGAGCAGTTCTTC. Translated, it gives CASMKRTSGRSSYNEQFF.

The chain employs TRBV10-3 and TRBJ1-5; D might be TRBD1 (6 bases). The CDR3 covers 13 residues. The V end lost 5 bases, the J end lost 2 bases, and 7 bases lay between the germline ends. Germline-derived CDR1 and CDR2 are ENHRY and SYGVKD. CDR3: CAISPGGNQPQHF. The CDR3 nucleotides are TGTGCCATCAGTCCAGGGGGCAATCAGCCCCAGCATTTT.

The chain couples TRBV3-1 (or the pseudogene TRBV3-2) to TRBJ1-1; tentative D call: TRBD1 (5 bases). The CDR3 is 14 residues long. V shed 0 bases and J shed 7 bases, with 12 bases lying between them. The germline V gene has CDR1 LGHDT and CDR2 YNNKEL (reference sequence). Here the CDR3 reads CASSQEPRVNEAFF. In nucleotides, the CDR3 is TGTGCCAGCAGCCAAGAACCCAGGGTGAATGAAGCTTTCTTT.

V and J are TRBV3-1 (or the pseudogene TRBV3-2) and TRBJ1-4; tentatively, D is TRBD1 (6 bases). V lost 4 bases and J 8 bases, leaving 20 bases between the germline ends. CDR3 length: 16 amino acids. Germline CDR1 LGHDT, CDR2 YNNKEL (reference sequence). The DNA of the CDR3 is TGTGCCAGCAGCCGTGTACTGAGGGGGAAAAACGAAAAACTGTTTTTT. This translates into CASSRVLRGKNEKLFF.

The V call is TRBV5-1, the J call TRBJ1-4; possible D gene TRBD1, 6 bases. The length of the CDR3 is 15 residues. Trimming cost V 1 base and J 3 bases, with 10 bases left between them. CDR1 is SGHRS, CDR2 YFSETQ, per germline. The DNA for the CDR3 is TGCGCCAGCAGCTTGCGGGGGGCCCCTAATGAAAAACTGTTTTTT. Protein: CASSLRGAPNEKLFF.

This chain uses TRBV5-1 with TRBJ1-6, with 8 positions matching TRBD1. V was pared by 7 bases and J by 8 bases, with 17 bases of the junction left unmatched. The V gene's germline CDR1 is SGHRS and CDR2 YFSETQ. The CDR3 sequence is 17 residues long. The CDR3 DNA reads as TGCGCCAGCCGAGTTCTTTTTGACAGGGGAACGGATTCACCCCTCCACTTT. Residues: CASRVLFDRGTDSPLHF.

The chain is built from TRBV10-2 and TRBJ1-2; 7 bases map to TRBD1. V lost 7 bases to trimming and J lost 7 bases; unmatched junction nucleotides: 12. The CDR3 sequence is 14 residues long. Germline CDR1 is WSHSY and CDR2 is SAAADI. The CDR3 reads CASTRGAGTPGYTF. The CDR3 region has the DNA TGCGCCAGCACCAGGGGGGCGGGTACCCCTGGCTACACCTTC.

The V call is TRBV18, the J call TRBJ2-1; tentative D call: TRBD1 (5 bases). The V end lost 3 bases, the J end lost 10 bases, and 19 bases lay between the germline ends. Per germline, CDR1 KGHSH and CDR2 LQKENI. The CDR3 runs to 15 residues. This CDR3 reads CASSPELQVPREQFF. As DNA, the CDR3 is TGTGCCAGCTCACCGGAATTACAGGTCCCCAGGGAGCAGTTCTTC.